The 10 T cell receptor beta chains listed next were all sequenced from one sample in a study of cytomegalovirus exposure and HLA in healthy donors. The PCR made use of 60 Vbeta and 13 Jbeta primers. Profiling relied on immunoSEQ multiplex PCR, and the TCRdb table lists in-frame clones only, not all of them. The table lists approximately 150,000 clones, 70% to 80% of them singletons. Sequencing input: PBMCs. Source of these receptors: a man younger than 45 in good health and CMV-seronegative.

The chain employs TRBV5-1 and TRBJ2-2, with TRBD2 identical over 15 bases. Germline CDR1 and CDR2: SGHRS and YFSETQ. Trimming removed 3 bases from V and 1 base from J; junction bases left unmatched: 1. The CDR3 extends over 17 amino acids. The CDR3 loop is CASSSGLAGGNTGELFF. CDR3 DNA: TGCGCCAGCAGCTCGGGACTAGCGGGGGGGAACACCGGGGAGCTGTTTTTT. Full variable domain (missing parts from reference TRBV5-1 and TRBJ2-2): KAGVTQTPRYLIKTRGQQVTLSCSPISGHRSVSWYQQTPGQGLQFLFEYFSETQRNKGNFPGRFSGRQFSNSRSEMNVSTLELGDSALYLCASSSGLAGGNTGELFFGEGSRLTVL.

Remarks on this clone: The junction shows a germline mismatch at one end, possibly a read error. V is TRBV27 and J is TRBJ1-3; 8 nucleotides match TRBD1. CDR1 MNHEY and CDR2 SMNVEV come from the germline V gene (reference sequence). The CDR3 extends over 13 amino acids. The CDR3 spells CASSSGQGNAIYF. CDR3 in DNA: TGTGCCAGCAGTTCCGGACAGGGAAACGCCATATATTTT.

The rearrangement uses TRBV5-1 and TRBJ2-1; D not certain. V lost 4 bases, J lost 6 bases, and 17 bases lay in between. This CDR3 is built from 15 residues. Germline assignment: CDR1 SGHRS and CDR2 YFSETQ. CDR3: CASSSGPSLANEQFF. In DNA, the CDR3 is TGCGCCAGCAGCAGTGGTCCCAGTCTGGCCAATGAGCAGTTCTTC.

The rearrangement uses TRBV5-6 and TRBJ2-7; maybe TRBD2 (6 bases). Germline V lookup: CDR1 SGHDT, CDR2 YYEEEE. The V and J ends lost 0 bases and 2 bases respectively, with 12 bases between them. The CDR3 is 15 amino acids. This chain's CDR3 is CASSLAGRGPYEQYF. The CDR3 nucleotides read TGTGCCAGCAGCTTGGCGGGGCGGGGTCCCTACGAGCAGTACTTC.

This sequence joins TRBV7-9 and TRBJ2-5; possibly TRBD2 for D (7 bases). The CDR3 covers 16 residues. Germline V lookup: CDR1 SEHNR, CDR2 FQNEAQ (reference sequence). The V gene lost 5 bases and the J gene lost 3 bases, with 19 bases spanning the gap. The CDR3 DNA is TGTGCCAGCAGCGCTCGAAGGGGGGAGGGAGAAGAGACCCAGTACTTC. Amino acid sequence: CASSARRGEGEETQYF.

The chain is built from TRBV7-6 and TRBJ2-5, with D hard to call. V was clipped by 3 bases and J by 5 bases, with 4 bases between them. Germline-derived CDR1 and CDR2 are SGHVS and FNYEAQ. The CDR3 is 11 residues long. CDR3 DNA sequence: TGTGCCAGCAGCTTTAGTGAGACCCAGTACTTC. Translated, it gives CASSFSETQYF. The full variable domain, its missing parts supplied by reference TRBV7-6 and TRBJ2-5, is GAGVSQSPRYKVTKRGQDVALRCDPISGHVSLYWYRQALGQGPEFLTYFNYEAQQDKSGLPNDRFSAERPEGSISTLTIQRTEQRDSAMYRCASSFSETQYFGPGTRLLVL.

The J gene is TRBJ2-3, the V gene TRBV5-4, with D possibly being TRBD2 (5 bases). The CDR3 runs 15 residues. V was pared by 0 bases and J by 4 bases, with 12 bases between. Per the germline V gene, CDR1 is SGHNT and CDR2 is YYREEE (reference sequence). CDR3 in DNA: TGTGCCAGCAGCTTGGACTACCTGAGGGCAGATACGCAGTATTTT. This gives the protein CASSLDYLRADTQYF.

The gene calls are TRBV9 and TRBJ2-7, with TRBD2 identical over 7 bases. Germline CDR1 SGDLS, CDR2 YYNGEE. The J segment lost 0 bases and the V segment lost 4 bases, leaving 10 bases of the junction unmatched. The CDR3 has 16 residues. The CDR3 sequence: CASSPPGLPFSYEQYF. The CDR3 region has the DNA TGTGCCAGCAGCCCGCCGGGACTACCATTCTCCTACGAGCAGTACTTC.

The V call is TRBV7-2, the J call TRBJ1-2; TRBD1 is a possible D gene (6 bases). This CDR3 spans 15 amino acids. The germline V and J ends were trimmed by 5 bases and 4 bases, with 17 bases remaining between them. Looked up from germline, CDR1 is SGHTA and CDR2 is FQGNSA. In DNA form, the CDR3 reads TGTGCCAGCAGCCGCCGACAGGTGCAGGGCTATGGCTACACCTTC. It is translated as CASSRRQVQGYGYTF.

The chain employs TRBV9 and TRBJ1-6; 7 bases match TRBD1. CDR1 and CDR2 from the germline V gene are SGDLS and YYNGEE. With V trimmed by 3 bases and J by 10 bases, 7 bases remained unmatched. The CDR3 is 14 residues long. The CDR3 DNA follows: TGTGCCAGCAGCGAGTGGGACAGTAACTCACCCCTCCACTTT. Its translation is CASSEWDSNSPLHF.